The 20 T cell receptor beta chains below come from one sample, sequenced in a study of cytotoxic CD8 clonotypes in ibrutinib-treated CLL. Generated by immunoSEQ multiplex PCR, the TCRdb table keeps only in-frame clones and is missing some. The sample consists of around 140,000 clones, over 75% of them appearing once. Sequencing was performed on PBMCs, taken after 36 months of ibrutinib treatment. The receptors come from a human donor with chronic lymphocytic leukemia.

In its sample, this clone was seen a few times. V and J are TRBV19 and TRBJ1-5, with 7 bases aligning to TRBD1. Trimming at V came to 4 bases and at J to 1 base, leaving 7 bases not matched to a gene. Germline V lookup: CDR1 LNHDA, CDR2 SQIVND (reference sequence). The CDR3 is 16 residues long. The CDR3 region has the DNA TGTGCCAGTAGTACGAACGGCAGGGGGAGCAATCAGCCCCAGCATTTT. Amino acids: CASSTNGRGSNQPQHF.

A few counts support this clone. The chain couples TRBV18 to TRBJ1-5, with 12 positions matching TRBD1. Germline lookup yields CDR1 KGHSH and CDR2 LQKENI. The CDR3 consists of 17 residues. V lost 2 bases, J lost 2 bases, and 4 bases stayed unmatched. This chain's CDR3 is CASSPGGTGGRNQPQHF. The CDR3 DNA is TGTGCCAGCTCACCAGGCGGGACAGGGGGCCGCAATCAGCCCCAGCATTTT.

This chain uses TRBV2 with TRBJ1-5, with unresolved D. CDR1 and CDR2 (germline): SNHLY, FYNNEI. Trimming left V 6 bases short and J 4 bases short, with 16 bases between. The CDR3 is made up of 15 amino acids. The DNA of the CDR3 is TGTGCCAGCAGGAGGCTAAGGGAGACTAATCAGCCCCAGCATTTT. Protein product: CASRRLRETNQPQHF.

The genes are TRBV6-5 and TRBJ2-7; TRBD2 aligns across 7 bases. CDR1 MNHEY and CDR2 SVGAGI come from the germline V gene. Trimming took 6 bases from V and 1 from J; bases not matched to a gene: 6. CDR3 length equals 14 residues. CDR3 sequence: CASRSGGDSYEQYF. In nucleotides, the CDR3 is TGTGCCAGCAGGTCGGGGGGAGATTCCTACGAGCAGTACTTC.

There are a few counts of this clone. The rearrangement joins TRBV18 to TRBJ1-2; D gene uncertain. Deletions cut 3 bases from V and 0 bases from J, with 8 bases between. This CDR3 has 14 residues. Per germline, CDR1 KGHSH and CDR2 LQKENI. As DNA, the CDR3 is TGTGCCAGCTCACCCCTTCCAACTAACTATGGCTACACCTTC. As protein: CASSPLPTNYGYTF.

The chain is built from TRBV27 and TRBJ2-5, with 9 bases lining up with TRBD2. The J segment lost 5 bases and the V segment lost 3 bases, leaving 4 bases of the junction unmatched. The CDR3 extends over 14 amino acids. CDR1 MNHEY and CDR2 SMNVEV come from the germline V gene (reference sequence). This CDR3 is CASSFAGGMETQYF. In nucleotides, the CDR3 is TGTGCCAGCAGTTTCGCGGGGGGGATGGAGACCCAGTACTTC.

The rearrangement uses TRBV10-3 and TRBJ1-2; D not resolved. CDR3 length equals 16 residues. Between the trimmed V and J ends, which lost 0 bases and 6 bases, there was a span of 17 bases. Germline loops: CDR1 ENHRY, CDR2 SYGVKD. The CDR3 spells CAISESVTAGDHGYTF. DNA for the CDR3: TGTGCCATCAGTGAGTCGGTAACAGCGGGAGATCATGGCTACACCTTC.

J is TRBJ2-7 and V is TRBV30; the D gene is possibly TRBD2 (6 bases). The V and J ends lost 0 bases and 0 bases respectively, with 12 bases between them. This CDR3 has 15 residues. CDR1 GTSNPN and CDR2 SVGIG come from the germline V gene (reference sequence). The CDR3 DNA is TGTGCCTGGAGTGTCGGGGGACCCCGCTCCTACGAGCAGTACTTC. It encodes CAWSVGGPRSYEQYF.

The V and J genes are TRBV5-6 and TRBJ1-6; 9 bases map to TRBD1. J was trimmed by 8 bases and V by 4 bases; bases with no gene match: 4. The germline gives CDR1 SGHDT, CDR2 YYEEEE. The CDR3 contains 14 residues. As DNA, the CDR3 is TGTGCCAGCAGCACCGGGACAGGGTATTCACCCCTCCACTTT. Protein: CASSTGTGYSPLHF.

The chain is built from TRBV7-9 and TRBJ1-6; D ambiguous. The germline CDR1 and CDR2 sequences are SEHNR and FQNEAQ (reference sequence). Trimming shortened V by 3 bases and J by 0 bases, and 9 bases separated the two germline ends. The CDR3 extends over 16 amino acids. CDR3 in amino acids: CASSFLENSYNSPLHF. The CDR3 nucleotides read TGTGCCAGCAGCTTTTTAGAAAACTCCTATAATTCACCCCTCCACTTT. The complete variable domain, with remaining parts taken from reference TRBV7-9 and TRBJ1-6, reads DTGVSQNPRHKITKRGQNVTFRCDPISEHNRLYWYRQTLGQGPEFLTYFQNEAQLEKSRLLSDRFSAERPKGSFSTLEIQRTEQGDSAMYLCASSFLENSYNSPLHFGNGTRLTVT.

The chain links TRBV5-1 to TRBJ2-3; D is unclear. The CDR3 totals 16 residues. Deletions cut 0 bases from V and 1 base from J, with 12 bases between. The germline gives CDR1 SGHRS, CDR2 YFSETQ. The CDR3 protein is CASSLDGNYRTDTQYF. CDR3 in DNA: TGCGCCAGCAGCTTGGACGGAAACTACCGCACAGATACGCAGTATTTT.

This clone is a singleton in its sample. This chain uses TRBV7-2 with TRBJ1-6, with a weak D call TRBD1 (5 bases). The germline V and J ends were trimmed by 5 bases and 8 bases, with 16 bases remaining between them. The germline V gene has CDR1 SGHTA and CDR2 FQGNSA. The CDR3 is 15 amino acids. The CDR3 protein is CASSRGVPADSPLHF. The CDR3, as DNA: TGTGCCAGCAGCCGAGGGGTACCTGCAGATTCACCCCTCCACTTT.

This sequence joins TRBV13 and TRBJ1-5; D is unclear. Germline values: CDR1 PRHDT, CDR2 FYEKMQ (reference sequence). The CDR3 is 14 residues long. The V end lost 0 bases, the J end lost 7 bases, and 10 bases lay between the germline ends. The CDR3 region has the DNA TGTGCCAGCAGCTTAGGGGCGGGAACGCAGCCCCAGCATTTT. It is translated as CASSLGAGTQPQHF.

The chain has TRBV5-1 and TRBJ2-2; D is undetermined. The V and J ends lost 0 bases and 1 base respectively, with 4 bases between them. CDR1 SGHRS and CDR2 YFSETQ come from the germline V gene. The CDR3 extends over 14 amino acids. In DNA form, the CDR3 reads TGCGCCAGCAGCTTGGGTGGGAACACCGGGGAGCTGTTTTTT. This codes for CASSLGGNTGELFF.

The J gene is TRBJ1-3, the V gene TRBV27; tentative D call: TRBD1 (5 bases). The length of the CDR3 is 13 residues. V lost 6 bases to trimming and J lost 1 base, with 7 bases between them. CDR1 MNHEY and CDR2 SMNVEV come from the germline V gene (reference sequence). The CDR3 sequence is CASSSGSGNTIYF. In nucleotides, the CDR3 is TGTGCCAGCAGCTCAGGGTCTGGAAACACCATATATTTT.

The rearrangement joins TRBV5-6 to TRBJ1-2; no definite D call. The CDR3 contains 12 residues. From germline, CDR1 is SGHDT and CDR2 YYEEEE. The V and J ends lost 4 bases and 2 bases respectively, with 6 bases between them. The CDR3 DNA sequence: TGTGCCAGCAGCGCCTTGAACTATGGCTACACCTTC. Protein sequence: CASSALNYGYTF.

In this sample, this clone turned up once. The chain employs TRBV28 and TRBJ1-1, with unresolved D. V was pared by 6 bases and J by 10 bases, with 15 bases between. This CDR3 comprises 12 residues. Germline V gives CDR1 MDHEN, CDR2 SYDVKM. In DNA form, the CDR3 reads TGTGCCAGCAGATCTACAGCCCTTGGAGCTTTCTTT. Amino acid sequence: CASRSTALGAFF.

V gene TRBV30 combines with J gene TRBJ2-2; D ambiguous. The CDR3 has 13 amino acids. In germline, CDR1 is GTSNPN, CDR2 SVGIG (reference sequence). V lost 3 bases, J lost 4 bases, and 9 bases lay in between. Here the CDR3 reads CAWRTTATGELFF. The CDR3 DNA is TGTGCCTGGAGAACAACTGCCACCGGGGAGCTGTTTTTT.

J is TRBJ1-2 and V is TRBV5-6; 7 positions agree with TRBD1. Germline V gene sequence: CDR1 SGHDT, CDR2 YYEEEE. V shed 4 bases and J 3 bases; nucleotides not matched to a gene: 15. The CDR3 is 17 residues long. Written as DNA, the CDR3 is TGTGCCAGCAGCCCTCAACGGGGCCAGGGGGATTACTATGGCTACACCTTC. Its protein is CASSPQRGQGDYYGYTF.

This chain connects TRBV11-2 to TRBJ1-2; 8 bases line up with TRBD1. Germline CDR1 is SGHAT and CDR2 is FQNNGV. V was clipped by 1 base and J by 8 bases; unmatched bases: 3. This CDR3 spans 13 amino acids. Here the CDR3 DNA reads TGTGCCAGCAGCTTAGGGACAGGGTACGGCTACACCTTC. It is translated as CASSLGTGYGYTF.